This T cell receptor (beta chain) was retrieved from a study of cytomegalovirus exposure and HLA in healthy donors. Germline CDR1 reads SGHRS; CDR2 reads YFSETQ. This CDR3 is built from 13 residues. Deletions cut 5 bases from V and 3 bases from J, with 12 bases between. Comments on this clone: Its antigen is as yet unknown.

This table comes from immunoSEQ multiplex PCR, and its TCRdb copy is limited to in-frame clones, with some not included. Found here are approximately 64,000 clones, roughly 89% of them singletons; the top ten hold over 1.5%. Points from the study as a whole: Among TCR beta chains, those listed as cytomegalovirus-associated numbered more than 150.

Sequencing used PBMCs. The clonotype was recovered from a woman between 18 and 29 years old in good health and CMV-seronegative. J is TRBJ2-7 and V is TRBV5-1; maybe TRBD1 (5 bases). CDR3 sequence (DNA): TGCGCCAGCAGTAAGCAGGGAAACTACGAGCAGTACTTC. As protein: CASSKQGNYEQYF.